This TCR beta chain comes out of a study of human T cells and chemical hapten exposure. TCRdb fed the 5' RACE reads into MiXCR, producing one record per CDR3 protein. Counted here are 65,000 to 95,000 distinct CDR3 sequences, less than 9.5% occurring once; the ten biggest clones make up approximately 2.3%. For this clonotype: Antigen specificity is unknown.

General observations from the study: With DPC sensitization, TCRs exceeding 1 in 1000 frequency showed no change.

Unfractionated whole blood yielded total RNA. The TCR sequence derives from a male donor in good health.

The CDR3 region is CASSEDLPGLANTGELFF. CDR3 DNA: TGTGCCAGTAGTGAGGATCTGCCGGGCCTCGCGAACACCGGGGAGCTGTTTTTT. The chain uses TRBV19 and TRBJ2-2; no firm D call. The CDR3 totals 18 residues. The V end was cut by 5 bases, the J end by 0 bases, with 19 bases between. The germline V gene encodes CDR1 LNHDA and CDR2 SQIVND (reference sequence).